A single sample gave rise to the 23 T cell receptor beta chains below, sequenced in a study of beta chain features in type 1 diabetes. The isolated RNA, all of it, was reverse transcribed, so expressed TCRB transcripts were what got sequenced. Sequenced by immunoSEQ multiplex PCR; TCRdb stores in-frame clones only, minus some. The table records roughly 150,000 clones, roughly 9% of them present only once. Study outcomes and limitations: In all four CD4+ subsets, TCRB CDR3 length was significantly, moderately reduced in type 1 diabetes.

No cognate antigen is known for these TCRs. Material for sequencing was central memory CD4+ T cells from blood. These receptors all come from a woman aged 25-40 years with type 1 diabetes.

The chain couples TRBV7-6 to TRBJ2-1; D is ambiguous. The CDR3 totals 15 residues. CDR1 SGHVS and CDR2 FNYEAQ come from the germline V gene. Trimming left V 3 bases short and J 4 bases short, with 13 bases between. The CDR3 sequence is CASSFQNPPYNEQFF. The DNA for the CDR3 is TGTGCCAGCAGCTTTCAGAATCCCCCATACAATGAGCAGTTCTTC.

This clone has a handful of counts. Other nucleotide sequences from this sample produce the same CDR3. CDR3 sequence (DNA): TGTGCCAGCAGCCGAGGGTCAGATACGCAGTATTTT. Protein sequence: CASSRGSDTQYF. The V and J genes are TRBV11-2 and TRBJ2-3; D is perhaps TRBD2 (5 bases). V dropped 5 bases and J dropped 4 bases, with 7 bases sitting between them. This CDR3 has 12 residues. Germline V gene sequence: CDR1 SGHAT, CDR2 FQNNGV.

The chain uses TRBV28 and TRBJ1-5, with no clear D. The ends were cut back, 1 base at V and 0 bases at J, with 4 bases in the middle. The CDR3 length is 14 residues. Germline V gene lookup returns CDR1 MDHEN and CDR2 SYDVKM. The CDR3: CASSLSLSNQPQHF. DNA of the CDR3: TGTGCCAGCAGTTTATCACTTAGCAATCAGCCCCAGCATTTT.

This clone occurred a few times. The V and J genes are TRBV5-4 and TRBJ1-4; TRBD1 matches at 7 bases. Germline CDR1 SGHNT, CDR2 YYREEE (reference sequence). The CDR3 is made up of 13 amino acids. V shed 1 base, J shed 8 bases, and the junction held 2 bases outside the gene matches. The CDR3 spells CASSLTGEEKLFF. Here the CDR3 DNA reads TGTGCCAGCAGCTTGACAGGGGAGGAAAAACTGTTTTTT.

In this sample, this clone turned up a few times. The chain employs TRBV19 and TRBJ1-5; 9 bases agree with TRBD1. Per germline, CDR1 LNHDA and CDR2 SQIVND (reference sequence). CDR3 length: 15 residues. Trimming at V came to 3 bases and at J to 5 bases, leaving 5 bases not matched to a gene. CDR3 nucleotide sequence: TGTGCCAGTAGTATGGGACGGACAGGGGATCAGCCCCAGCATTTT. It translates to CASSMGRTGDQPQHF.

This chain connects TRBV28 to TRBJ1-5, with 9 bases that match TRBD1. In germline, CDR1 is MDHEN, CDR2 SYDVKM. V trimming: 5 bases; J trimming: 5 bases; junction bases outside the gene matches: 7. This CDR3 spans 15 amino acids. For the CDR3, the DNA is TGTGCCAGCAGTCGCCCGGGACAGGGTTATCAGCCCCAGCATTTT. Residues: CASSRPGQGYQPQHF.

This clone came up many times. The chain recombines TRBV7-3 with TRBJ2-1, with 16 nucleotides matching TRBD2. This CDR3 contains 14 residues. CDR1 is SGHTA, CDR2 FQGTGA, per germline. V was pared by 4 bases and J by 15 bases, with 6 bases of the junction left unmatched. The CDR3 DNA follows: TGTGCCAGCAGCTCGGGACTAGCGGGAGGGCCGCCGTTCTTC. This sequence encodes CASSSGLAGGPPFF.

This clone was seen a handful of times. This chain connects TRBV2 to TRBJ1-5; D ambiguous. Germline V CDR1 and CDR2: SNHLY, FYNNEI. The CDR3 covers 13 residues. V shed 2 bases and J shed 5 bases, with 7 bases lying between them. The CDR3 bases are TGTGCCAGCAGTGAAAGCGAGGATCAGCCCCAGCATTTT. It is translated as CASSESEDQPQHF. Complete variable domain (other parts from reference TRBV2 and TRBJ1-5): EPEVTQTPSHQVTQMGQEVILRCVPISNHLYFYWYRQILGQKVEFLVSFYNNEISEKSEIFDDQFSVERPDGSNFTLKIRSTKLEDSAMYFCASSESEDQPQHFGDGTRLSIL.

This clone has just a few counts. V and J are TRBV18 and TRBJ2-7; 7 positions match TRBD1. Germline CDR1 and CDR2: KGHSH and LQKENI. Trimming removed 0 bases from V and 2 bases from J; junction bases left unmatched: 7. The CDR3 has 16 amino acids. The CDR3 nucleotides read TGTGCCAGCTCACCACCGGGGGCAGGGGGAACCTACGAGCAGTACTTC. Translating it yields CASSPPGAGGTYEQYF.

There are many counts of this clone. The chain links TRBV29-1 to TRBJ2-7; 10 nucleotides line up with TRBD2. The J segment lost 7 bases and the V segment lost 7 bases, leaving 10 bases of the junction unmatched. The CDR3 loop spans 13 amino acids. Germline lookup yields CDR1 SQVTM and CDR2 ANQGSEA. The DNA of the CDR3 is TGCAGCGGCCTACTAGCGGGACTGCGGGAGCAGTACTTC. This codes for CSGLLAGLREQYF.

The chain links TRBV4-1 to TRBJ2-1; TRBD1 might be the D (6 bases). The CDR3 is 15 residues long. With 2 bases removed from V and 5 bases from J, the gap between germline ends came to 13 bases. The germline gives CDR1 MGHRA, CDR2 YSYEKL. In DNA form, the CDR3 reads TGCGCCAGCAGCCAACCAGGGGCTTTGGACAATGAGCAGTTCTTC. Translation: CASSQPGALDNEQFF.

This chain joins TRBV5-1 and TRBJ1-4; 7 bases align to TRBD1. V lost 4 bases to trimming and J lost 8 bases; unmatched junction nucleotides: 11. CDR1 is SGHRS and CDR2 is YFSETQ in the germline V gene. The CDR3 contains 15 residues. The CDR3 bases are TGCGCCAGCAGCGCATTACAGGGGCTGGACGAAAAACTGTTTTTT. It specifies CASSALQGLDEKLFF.

The chain carries TRBV11-3 and TRBJ2-1, with TRBD1 matching over 10 bases. The CDR3 has 15 amino acids. CDR1 SGHNT and CDR2 YENEEA come from the germline V gene. V gave up 1 base and J gave up 6 bases; unmatched junction bases: 3. The CDR3 loop is CASSLGQGAINEQFF. The CDR3 DNA sequence: TGTGCCAGCAGCTTAGGACAGGGGGCTATCAATGAGCAGTTCTTC.

V and J are TRBV28 and TRBJ1-1, with D perhaps matching TRBD1 (6 bases). CDR1 is MDHEN and CDR2 is SYDVKM in the germline V gene. The length of the CDR3 is 16 residues. The ends were cut back, 1 base at V and 9 bases at J, with 21 bases in the middle. In nucleotides, the CDR3 is TGTGCCAGCAGTTTATCACAGGGAGTGGGGCTAATCCAAGCTTTCTTT. Protein product: CASSLSQGVGLIQAFF.

The chain has TRBV19 and TRBJ2-2, with 8 bases fitting TRBD1. V gave up 3 bases and J gave up 0 bases; unmatched junction bases: 3. The CDR3 contains 16 residues. From germline, CDR1 is LNHDA and CDR2 SQIVND (reference sequence). CDR3 protein: CASSIAGGANTGELFF. The CDR3 nucleotides read TGTGCCAGTAGTATTGCAGGGGGCGCGAACACCGGGGAGCTGTTTTTT. Full variable domain (remainder filled in from reference TRBV19 and TRBJ2-2): DGGITQSPKYLFRKEGQNVTLSCEQNLNHDAMYWYRQDPGQGLRLIYYSQIVNDFQKGDIAEGYSVSREKKESFPLTVTSAQKNPTAFYLCASSIAGGANTGELFFGEGSRLTVL.

This clone was found a few times. V gene TRBV30 combines with J gene TRBJ2-1; tentatively, D is TRBD2 (5 bases). Trimming stripped 4 bases from V and 5 bases from J, with 12 bases between. CDR1 GTSNPN and CDR2 SVGIG come from the germline V gene (reference sequence). The CDR3 consists of 13 residues. The CDR3 nucleotides are TGTGCCTGGACAACCGGGGTAAACAATGAGCAGTTCTTC. Protein sequence: CAWTTGVNNEQFF.

In this sample, this clone turned up a few times. The rearrangement joins TRBV5-4 to TRBJ2-7; D is ambiguous. The CDR3 is 11 amino acids. V lost 4 bases and J 3 bases, leaving 5 bases between the germline ends. CDR1 and CDR2 from the germline V gene are SGHNT and YYREEE (reference sequence). CDR3 sequence: CASSEHYEQYF. The DNA of the CDR3 is TGTGCCAGCAGCGAACACTACGAGCAGTACTTC.

In this sample, this clone turned up a few times. The chain uses TRBV28 and TRBJ2-7; maybe TRBD2 (5 bases). V lost 5 bases and J 4 bases, leaving 15 bases between the germline ends. The V gene's germline CDR1 is MDHEN and CDR2 SYDVKM. This CDR3 has 14 amino acids. CDR3 sequence (DNA): TGTGCCAGCAGTCTCCAACGGGGTACTTACGAGCAGTACTTC. Protein sequence: CASSLQRGTYEQYF.

Only a few counts were recorded for this clone. This chain connects TRBV5-5 to TRBJ1-4, with D unresolved. From germline, CDR1 is SGHKS and CDR2 YYEKEE (reference sequence). This CDR3 is built from 17 residues. V was shortened by 0 bases and J by 2 bases, with 14 bases between the two germline ends. CDR3 sequence: CASSLGPIRATNEKLFF. CDR3 DNA sequence: TGTGCCAGCAGCTTGGGCCCCATTAGAGCGACTAATGAAAAACTGTTTTTT.

This clone occurred a few times. The J gene is TRBJ2-5, the V gene TRBV6-6; D gene unclear. The CDR3 consists of 14 residues. From germline, CDR1 is MNHNY and CDR2 SVGAGI (reference sequence). V was clipped by 6 bases and J by 4 bases, with 15 bases between them. The CDR3 DNA reads as TGTGCCAGCAGCCTTAGAGGTTTGGGAGAGACCCAGTACTTC. This encodes CASSLRGLGETQYF.

This clone was seen only once. The chain joins TRBV25-1 to TRBJ2-1; 7 bases map to TRBD2. The J segment lost 9 bases and the V segment lost 3 bases, leaving 17 bases of the junction unmatched. From germline, CDR1 is MGHDK and CDR2 SYGVNS. The CDR3 is 17 amino acids. The CDR3 DNA reads TGTGCCAGCAGTGAGGGGGGGTTTTTCAGCGGAGTCGGTGAGCAGTTCTTC. This gives the protein CASSEGGFFSGVGEQFF.

This clone has just a few counts. The gene calls are TRBV6-6 and TRBJ1-5; weak D call: TRBD1 (5 bases). Per germline, CDR1 MNHNY and CDR2 SVGAGI (reference sequence). The CDR3 loop spans 15 amino acids. V gave up 7 bases and J gave up 1 base, with 14 bases separating them. The CDR3 sequence is CASTQTGGSNQPQHF. In DNA, the CDR3 is TGTGCCAGCACTCAAACCGGGGGAAGCAATCAGCCCCAGCATTTT.

The chain recombines TRBV28 with TRBJ1-4; tentatively, D is TRBD1 (6 bases). V shed 3 bases and J shed 8 bases, with 10 bases lying between them. Germline values: CDR1 MDHEN, CDR2 SYDVKM. This CDR3 contains 13 residues. CDR3 DNA: TGTGCCAGCAGTTTTTCACAGGGCGAAAAACTGTTTTTT. Its protein is CASSFSQGEKLFF.